The clone carrying this T cell receptor (beta chain) has a handful of counts. V lost 2 bases to trimming and J lost 7 bases, with 18 bases between them. The CDR3 contains 15 residues. Germline assignment: CDR1 KGHSH and CDR2 LQKENI. Treatment indicated: preoperative locoregional IRX-2 cytokine immunotherapy. The data stem from a study of preoperative IRX-2 immunotherapy in early breast cancer. Sequencing used immunoSEQ multiplex PCR; TCRdb keeps in-frame clones, though not all of them. Of fewer than 9,500 clones in the sample, approximately 80% were seen once. Sequenced here: tumor tissue, sampled after IRX-2 immunotherapy. The source is a human donor with breast cancer. V usage is TRBV18 and J usage is TRBJ2-7; D may be TRBD2 (6 bases). CDR3 protein: CASSPGRLEQSEQYF. The CDR3, as DNA: TGTGCCAGCTCACCAGGAAGACTAGAACAGTCAGAGCAGTACTTC.